This T cell receptor beta chain emerged from a study of T cell repertoires in cytomegalovirus infection. In TCRdb, the reads were re-called with MiXCR into one record per CDR3 protein. Among around 300,000 distinct CDR3 sequences listed, 20% to 25% were seen once. This clonotype was detected ten times or more. Its antigen is as yet unknown. The germline V gene has CDR1 SGHDN and CDR2 FVKESK. After removal of 1 base from V and 6 bases from J, the junction contained 9 bases not matched to a gene. The CDR3 runs 16 residues. The chain carries TRBV14 and TRBJ2-1; 7 nucleotides match TRBD2. The TCR comes from a human donor in good health (CMV status not recorded). Some clones in this sample may be carry-over from other donors' samples. This specimen consisted of cultured PBMCs, obtained from culture after CMV antigen stimulation. This chain's CDR3 is CASSQGRTRFGNEQFF. The CDR3 DNA reads TGTGCCAGCAGCCAAGGCCGGACTAGATTCGGCAATGAGCAGTTCTTC.